The TCR beta chain under discussion was sequenced for a study of T cell responses to AZD1222 COVID-19 vaccine (dated by TCRdb to about 2021). Study-wide context: A total of roughly 240 trial participants underwent TCR sequencing, of whom around 200 received two doses of AZD1222 and around 25 received two doses of the MenACWY control vaccine. Enrollment into the trials was organized by age into subgroups of 18-55, 56-69 and 70-plus years, and those subgroups contained roughly 150, 30 and 60 TCR-sequenced participants, respectively. The full study reports these points: Conclusions about previously exposed vaccinees are limited because only a handful of AZD1222 recipients were SARS-CoV-2 seropositive at baseline. Nearly half of unique spike-specific TCRs reportedly recognized epitopes outside regions mutated in the B.1.351 and B.1.1.7 variants. Spike-specific TCR breadth and depth rose significantly after two AZD1222 doses compared with day 0 and with MenACWY recipients. The 56-69-year group was small, and its depth increase did not reach significance, likely because of low power. The vaccine-associated CD4 TCRs covered the entire spike protein, and the dominant responses fell in regions 160-218 and 743-854. Participants were mostly white British, with more females than males. The authors suggested clonal diversity may have been underestimated. No day 14 peak-response samples were available, so repertoires were characterized only after the peak T cell response.

The CDR3 regions of human TCRbeta chains were subjected to immunosequencing. Per the source publication's procedure: TCRs in the repertoires were compared against a reference library of SARS-CoV-2-specific TCRs that had been generated with the MIRA antigen-specificity platform. Breadth was defined as the fraction of unique TCRs that were SARS-CoV-2-associated, and depth was defined as the fraction of total T cells that were SARS-CoV-2-associated. Using the MIRA data, every spike-specific TCR was mapped to the spike region that the TCR reacted to and assigned to either a CD4 or a CD8 class. Log10-transformed breadth and depth values were compared by one-way ANOVA with Sidak's multiple comparisons tests. The table was pulled from immuneACCESS by TCRdb, which kept in-frame rearrangements only. Such tables lose some clones; where checked, under half of the loss comes from unresolved V genes, and the rest has no known cause. The V and J calls and the clone size are those of that table, but D and trimming were determined from the DNA. This sample comprises some 140,000 clones, about nine tenths of them detected only once. The ten biggest clones cover 4.5% to 6% of the sample.

This sample's time point label indicates: baseline before first vaccination. According to the study, the label for this sample's treatment or condition signals: meningococcal conjugate vaccine given as trial control. The vaccinee samples were drawn from two UK trials, COV001 and COV002, one of which was a single-blind randomized controlled phase 2/3 trial testing AZD1222 (ChAdOx1 nCoV-19) in healthy adults. For TCRbeta chain sequencing, PBMC samples were collected from trial participants at day 0 and at day 28 after the second dose. In the germline V gene, CDR1 corresponds to SGHAT and CDR2 to FQNNGV. At the junction V is shortened by 0 bases and J by 1 base, with 9 bases in between. From cysteine to phenylalanine, the CDR3 is 15 amino acids long. Here the CDR3 DNA is all that survives: 45 bases in frame from base 1. This clone came up once. This clone's antigen is unknown. Base quality data are lacking; no much larger clone is found one base away.

The chain links TRBV11-2 with TRBJ1-1; no confident D gene assignment can be made. The sequence was collected from an adult in good health. Sequenced material: peripheral blood, taken on day 0 of MenACWY control vaccination. The bases are TGTGCCAGCAGCTTAGAGCCGGTGGCGAACACTGAAGCTTTCTTT. It translates to CASSLEPVANTEAFF.